What follows are 9 T cell receptor beta chains derived from one specimen sequenced in a study of T-cell memory formation after mild COVID-19 (TCRdb year 2021). Library preparation used 5' RACE. Sequencing took place on an Illumina NovaSeq 6000. The public reads were run again by TCRdb, first through fastp at Q25 and then through MiXCR, and only productive beta chains were kept. Rows with a matching CDR3 protein are joined into one entry that keeps the most common DNA and genes. In all, the sample holds under 35,000 distinct CDR3 sequences, and 15% to 20% of those were seen once. About 1.4% of the sample rests with the top ten. The sequencing input was PBMCs or a T cell subset sorted from them (not recorded which). The receptors here all came from an adult who had mild COVID-19 (a few samples of this study predate the infection). The sample titles of this study are shuffled in the database, so cell type and time point are left out.

This clonotype was recorded many times. The rearrangement links TRBV4-1 to TRBJ2-1; 11 nucleotides line up with TRBD2. V was pared by 0 bases and J by 10 bases, with 5 bases of the junction left unmatched. Germline CDR1 reads MGHRA; CDR2 reads YSYEKL. The CDR3 extends over 15 amino acids. CDR3 in DNA: TGCGCCAGCAGCCAAGATAGCGGGGGGGCCCGAGAGCAGTTCTTC. Translation gives CASSQDSGGAREQFF.

DNA of the CDR3: TGTGCCAGCAGCTACCTACCGGGACAACTTCGGCCCGGGGAGCTGTTTTTT. Its protein product is CASSYLPGQLRPGELFF. This chain connects TRBV27 to TRBJ2-2, with D possibly matching TRBD1 (6 bases). Between the trimmed V and J ends, which lost 6 bases and 6 bases, there was a span of 23 bases. Germline loops: CDR1 MNHEY, CDR2 SMNVEV (reference sequence). CDR3 length: 17 amino acids.

The sample holds many counts of this clonotype. J is TRBJ1-1 and V is TRBV5-5; the match to TRBD1 covers 7 bases. The J segment lost 0 bases and the V segment lost 3 bases, leaving 5 bases of the junction unmatched. The germline V gene has CDR1 SGHKS and CDR2 YYEKEE (reference sequence). The CDR3 is 15 amino acids. The CDR3 reads CASSWGQRMNTEAFF. CDR3 bases: TGTGCCAGCAGCTGGGGACAGAGAATGAACACTGAAGCTTTCTTT.

This clonotype was detected many times. This sequence joins TRBV6-6 and TRBJ2-7; D is unresolved. CDR1 and CDR2 (germline): MNHNY, SVGAGI (reference sequence). This CDR3 has 13 amino acids. The V end lost 5 bases, the J end lost 0 bases, and 8 bases lay between the germline ends. The CDR3 is CASSKISSYEQYF. The CDR3 DNA follows: TGTGCCAGCAGTAAAATCAGCTCCTACGAGCAGTACTTC.

This clonotype was picked up many times. The chain links TRBV24-1 to TRBJ2-2; 9 bases line up with TRBD1. V lost 10 bases to trimming and J lost 9 bases; unmatched junction nucleotides: 8. This CDR3 is 13 amino acids long. Germline V lookup: CDR1 KGHDR, CDR2 SFDVKD. The chain's CDR3 is CATSGTGNRELFF. The CDR3 DNA follows: TGTGCCACTTCCGGGACAGGGAACCGGGAGCTGTTTTTT.

This clonotype has a count of ten or more. The V gene is TRBV28, the J gene TRBJ2-5; tentative D call: TRBD1 (5 bases). The germline V and J ends were trimmed by 7 bases and 7 bases, with 13 bases remaining between them. The CDR3 is 12 amino acids. The germline CDR1 and CDR2 sequences are MDHEN and SYDVKM. The DNA of the CDR3 is TGTGCCAGCAATCCAGGGAAGGGGACCCAGTACTTC. As protein: CASNPGKGTQYF.

This clonotype was picked up a small number of times. CDR3 nucleotides: TGTGCCAGCAGCCGTGGGGGGCTAGCGGGGGCCTACGAGCAGTACTTC. This encodes CASSRGGLAGAYEQYF. V gene TRBV9 combines with J gene TRBJ2-7, with 10 bases fitting TRBD2. J gave up 2 bases and V 4 bases, and 9 bases lay outside the gene matches. CDR1 is SGDLS and CDR2 is YYNGEE in the germline V gene. The CDR3 extends over 16 amino acids.

The rearrangement uses TRBV24-1 and TRBJ2-7; 9 positions match TRBD1. Germline V gene lookup returns CDR1 KGHDR and CDR2 SFDVKD. V dropped 0 bases and J dropped 2; count of bases not matched to a gene: 7. The CDR3 is 17 residues long. The CDR3 DNA is TGTGCCACCAGTGATTTGCCAGGGACAGGGAACCCCTACGAGCAGTACTTC. As protein: CATSDLPGTGNPYEQYF.

This clonotype was counted at least ten times. This chain connects TRBV30 to TRBJ2-2; no clear D. Trimming removed 8 bases from V and 5 bases from J, with 9 bases in between. Germline V lookup: CDR1 GTSNPN, CDR2 SVGIG (reference sequence). The CDR3 covers 11 residues. The CDR3 region is CARSRTGELFF. The CDR3 nucleotides are TGTGCCCGCAGTCGAACCGGGGAGCTGTTTTTT.